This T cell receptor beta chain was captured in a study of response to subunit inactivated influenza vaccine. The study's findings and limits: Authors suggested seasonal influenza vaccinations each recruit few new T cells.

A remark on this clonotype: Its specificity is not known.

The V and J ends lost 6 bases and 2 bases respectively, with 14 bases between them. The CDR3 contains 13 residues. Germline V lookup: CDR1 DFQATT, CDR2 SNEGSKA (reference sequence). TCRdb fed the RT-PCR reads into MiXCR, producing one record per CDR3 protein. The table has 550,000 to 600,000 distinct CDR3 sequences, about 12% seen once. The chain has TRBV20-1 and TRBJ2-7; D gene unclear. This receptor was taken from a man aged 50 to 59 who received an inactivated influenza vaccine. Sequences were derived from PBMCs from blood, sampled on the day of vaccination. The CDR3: CSARTGSAYEQYF. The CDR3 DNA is TGCAGTGCCAGAACGGGCAGTGCCTACGAGCAGTACTTC.